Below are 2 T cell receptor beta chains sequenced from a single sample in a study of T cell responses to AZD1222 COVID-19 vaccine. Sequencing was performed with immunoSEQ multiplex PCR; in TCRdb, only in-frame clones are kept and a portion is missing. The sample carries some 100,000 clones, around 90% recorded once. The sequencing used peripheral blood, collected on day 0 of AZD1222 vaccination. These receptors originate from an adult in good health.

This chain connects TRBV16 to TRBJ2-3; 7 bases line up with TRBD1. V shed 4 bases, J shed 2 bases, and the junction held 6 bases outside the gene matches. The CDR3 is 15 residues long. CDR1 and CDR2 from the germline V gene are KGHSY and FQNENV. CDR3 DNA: TGTGCCAGCAGCCGCTCTACAGGGGACACAGATACGCAGTATTTT. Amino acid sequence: CASSRSTGDTDTQYF.

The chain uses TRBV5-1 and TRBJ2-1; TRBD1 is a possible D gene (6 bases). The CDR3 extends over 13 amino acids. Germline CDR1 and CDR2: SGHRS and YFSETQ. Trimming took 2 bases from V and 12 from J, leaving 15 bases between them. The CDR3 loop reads CASSFRDNERQFF. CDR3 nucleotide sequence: TGCGCCAGCAGCTTCCGGGACAACGAACGGCAGTTCTTC.